Reported below is one T cell receptor beta chain. It lacks a known antigen. No quality values exist for individual bases; no much larger clone is one base distant. The CDR3 numbers 14 residues from cysteine through phenylalanine. This entry keeps only the CDR3 DNA: 42 bases, framed from base 1. CDR1 and CDR2 were assigned from the germline V gene (reference sequence) as LNHDA and SQIVND. V is shortened by 2 bases, J by 7 bases, and the region joining them spans 12 bases. This sample's time point label indicates: baseline before first vaccination. Samples from vaccinated people were obtained from the UK trials COV001 and COV002, which included a single-blind randomized controlled phase 2/3 trial of AZD1222 (ChAdOx1 nCoV-19) in healthy adults. Trial participant PBMC samples were collected at day 0 and day 28 after the second dose for TCRbeta chain sequencing. This record belongs to a study of T cell responses to AZD1222 COVID-19 vaccine (dated by TCRdb to 2020 to 2023). Looking at the study overall: AZD1222 recipients whose second dose came at about 4 weeks and those whose second dose came at about 12 weeks were combined into one group, since spike-specific TCR depth and breadth did not differ between the two schedules. A total of just over 230 trial participants underwent TCR sequencing, of whom more than 200 had received two doses of AZD1222 and about 26 had received two doses of the MenACWY control vaccine. Trial participants were enrolled by age into 18-55, 56-69 and 70-plus year subgroups, with roughly 160, 29 and 62 TCR-sequenced participants respectively.

Broader findings and caveats from the paper: Participants were mostly white British and included more females than males, and it was suggested by the authors that clonal diversity may have been underestimated. The 56-69-year group was small, and its depth increase did not reach significance, likely because of low power. Conclusions about previously exposed vaccinees are limited because only six or seven AZD1222 recipients were SARS-CoV-2 seropositive at baseline. Because no samples from the day 14 peak response were available, repertoires could be characterized only after the peak T cell response. Epitopes outside the regions mutated in the B.1.351 and B.1.1.7 variants were reportedly recognized by nearly half of the unique spike-specific TCRs. After two AZD1222 doses, spike-specific TCR breadth and depth were significantly higher than at day 0 and than in MenACWY recipients. The vaccine-associated CD4 TCRs covered the entire spike protein, and the dominant responses fell in regions 160-218 and 743-854.

The CDR3 regions of human TCRbeta chains were analyzed by immunosequencing. The authors' pipeline ran thus. Repertoire TCRs were checked for matches against a reference library of SARS-CoV-2-specific TCRs that had been generated using the MIRA antigen-specificity platform. Breadth meant the fraction of unique TCRs that were SARS-CoV-2-associated, whereas depth meant the fraction of total T cells that were SARS-CoV-2-associated. Each spike-specific TCR was assigned to its reactive spike region and to a CD4 or CD8 class using the MIRA data. Log10-transformed breadth and depth values were compared by one-way ANOVA with Sidak's multiple comparisons tests. In TCRdb, the immuneACCESS table is reduced to in-frame sequences with V and J assigned. These tables do not hold every clone; where another copy was compared, an unresolved V gene accounts for under half, and the others remain unexplained. For V, J and clone size, that table is used; D and trimming come from the DNA. The sample data list over 45,000 clones, and nearly 90% of these were observed just once. The leading ten clones occupy approximately 4.1% of the sample.

Source: peripheral blood, taken on day 0 of AZD1222 vaccination. The sequence links TRBV19 to TRBJ1-5, with no confidently assigned D gene. The sequence came from an adult in good health. For the CDR3, the sequence is CASSISAETQPQHF. The nucleotides read TGTGCCAGTAGTATATCCGCGGAGACGCAGCCCCAGCATTTT.